This T cell receptor beta chain was recorded in a study of cytomegalovirus exposure and HLA in healthy donors. Turning to the study itself: Out of about 179 million T cells, an earlier analysis found 117 million unique TCR beta sequences in total.

The CDR3 is made up of 17 amino acids. V was trimmed by 2 bases and J by 3 bases, leaving 19 bases between them. Germline assignment: CDR1 MGHDK and CDR2 SYGVNS. This clone was detected a few times. PCR primers comprised 60 Vbeta and 13 Jbeta primers. The repertoire was sequenced with immunoSEQ multiplex PCR; TCRdb's copy has only in-frame clones and lacks some. Of 200,000 to 250,000 clones listed, more than 75% are singletons. The receptor was derived from a human donor in good health. V is TRBV25-1 and J is TRBJ2-5, with no clear D. Material: PBMCs. The CDR3 sequence is CASSEGPGIRIEETQYF. The CDR3 DNA is TGTGCCAGCAGTGAAGGGCCTGGAATCAGAATAGAAGAGACCCAGTACTTC.